At least ten counts were recorded for the clone carrying this TCR beta chain. The data were taken from a study of early T cells in non-severe SARS-CoV-2 infection. Individual cDNA molecules were tagged with unique molecular identifiers. One entry per CDR3 protein, called by TCRdb with MiXCR from the 5' RACE reads. This table holds tens of thousands of distinct CDR3 sequences, 5.6% found once. The ends lost 2 bases at V and 4 bases at J; junction bases unmatched: 8. The CDR3 is 16 residues long. The germline CDR1 and CDR2 sequences are LGHNA and YNFKEQ. The TCR originated in an adult who was a healthcare worker with PCR-confirmed SARS-CoV-2 infection or an uninfected control (not recorded which). V usage is TRBV4-2 and J usage is TRBJ1-5; 7 nucleotides agree with TRBD1. The sequenced sample consisted of whole blood. CDR3 DNA: TGTGCCAGCAGCCAAACCTCAGGGGGTCCAAATCAGCCCCAGCATTTT. Its translation: CASSQTSGGPNQPQHF.